A single sample gave rise to the 27 T cell receptor beta chains below, sequenced in a study of T cell clonotyping in hematopoietic cell transplantation. Time point of the sample: recipient sample about 28 days before transplant, after cytoreduction. Measured with immunoSEQ multiplex PCR; TCRdb has only the in-frame clones, and not every one. The sample includes around 13,000 clones, around 80% of them seen just once. Material: peripheral blood mononuclear cells, obtained before stem cell transplant. These receptors were collected from a man in his 60s with acute myeloid leukemia. Some clones in this sample may be carry-over from other donors' samples.

This chain connects TRBV23-1 to TRBJ1-5; TRBD1 is a possible D gene (5 bases). TRBV23-1 falls under the ORF class, with uncertain function. Trimming pared 0 bases from V and 2 bases from J, leaving 14 bases between. The CDR3 totals 17 residues. The CDR3, as DNA: TGCGCCAGCAGTCAATCGGGGGAGGGCCCATGCAATCAGCCCCAGCATTTT. It specifies CASSQSGEGPCNQPQHF.

The V gene is TRBV11-3, the J gene TRBJ2-1, with 8 bases that match TRBD2. The germline CDR1 and CDR2 sequences are SGHNT and YENEEA. The CDR3 contains 16 residues. After removal of 1 base from V and 6 bases from J, the junction contained 8 bases not matched to a gene. This chain's CDR3 is CASSLAGGPGFNEQFF. In DNA, the CDR3 is TGTGCCAGCAGCTTAGCGGGAGGGCCAGGATTCAATGAGCAGTTCTTC.

This chain joins TRBV7-8 and TRBJ1-1; 9 bases are a match to TRBD1. This CDR3 has 14 residues. Germline-derived CDR1 and CDR2 are SGHVS and FQNEAQ. The ends lost 3 bases at V and 7 bases at J; junction bases unmatched: 6. The CDR3 protein is CASSFGTGPGEAFF. For the CDR3, the DNA is TGTGCCAGCAGCTTCGGGACAGGGCCAGGTGAAGCTTTCTTT.

The chain recombines TRBV11-2 with TRBJ1-2, with a possible D match to TRBD1 (6 bases). This CDR3 spans 13 amino acids. V lost 3 bases and J 8 bases, leaving 13 bases between the germline ends. Looked up from germline, CDR1 is SGHAT and CDR2 is FQNNGV. Here the CDR3 DNA reads TGTGCCAGCAGCTTTGCAGGGGAGGCCGGCTACACCTTC. It is translated as CASSFAGEAGYTF. Combining the CDR3 with reference TRBV11-2 and TRBJ1-2 gives the whole variable domain EAGVAQSPRYKIIEKRQSVAFWCNPISGHATLYWYQQILGQGPKLLIQFQNNGVVDDSQLPKDRFSAERLKGVDSTLKIQPAKLEDSAVYLCASSFAGEAGYTFGSGTRLTVV.

V usage is TRBV5-4 and J usage is TRBJ2-5; 10 nucleotides align to TRBD2. V gave up 0 bases and J gave up 5 bases; unmatched junction bases: 7. CDR1 SGHNT and CDR2 YYREEE come from the germline V gene (reference sequence). The CDR3 is 16 residues long. In DNA form, the CDR3 reads TGTGCCAGCAGCTTGGGCGGTAGCGGGGGGCAGGAGACCCAGTACTTC. Protein product: CASSLGGSGGQETQYF.

This chain uses TRBV2 with TRBJ2-7, with 9 bases aligning to TRBD1. V dropped 6 bases and J dropped 3; count of bases not matched to a gene: 6. Germline values: CDR1 SNHLY, CDR2 FYNNEI. CDR3 length: 14 amino acids. In DNA form, the CDR3 reads TGTGCCAGCAGGGGGACAGGGCTCGGCTACGAGCAGTACTTC. It encodes CASRGTGLGYEQYF.

The genes are TRBV10-3 and TRBJ1-5; TRBD1 matches 7 bases. CDR1 ENHRY and CDR2 SYGVKD come from the germline V gene. V shed 5 bases, J shed 3 bases, and the junction held 4 bases outside the gene matches. The CDR3 is 14 amino acids. DNA for the CDR3: TGTGCCATCAGTACAGGGGACAACAATCAGCCCCAGCATTTT. Translated, it gives CAISTGDNNQPQHF.

The CDR3 sequence is CASSPRSGGRGQPQHF. Here the CDR3 DNA reads TGTGCCAGCTCACCACGAAGCGGGGGGCGCGGGCAGCCCCAGCATTTT. The rearrangement joins TRBV18 to TRBJ1-5; D perhaps matches TRBD1 (6 bases). The CDR3 covers 16 residues. Germline CDR1 reads KGHSH; CDR2 reads LQKENI. Trimming shortened V by 1 base and J by 7 bases, and 17 bases separated the two germline ends.

This clone was seen a handful of times. V and J are TRBV14 and TRBJ2-5, with TRBD2 matching over 9 bases. The CDR3 length is 18 residues. J gave up 7 bases and V 0 bases, and 15 bases lay outside the gene matches. Germline CDR1 and CDR2: SGHDN and FVKESK. CDR3 in DNA: TGTGCCAGCAGCCAAGATCCCCAGCGGGGGGCGAGGCGCGCGACCCAGTACTTC. Its translation: CASSQDPQRGARRATQYF.

The rearrangement joins TRBV2 to TRBJ1-1, with D tentatively TRBD1 (5 bases). This CDR3 contains 12 residues. Trimming stripped 7 bases from V and 5 bases from J, with 11 bases between. The germline gives CDR1 SNHLY, CDR2 FYNNEI. The CDR3 protein is CASTLGRTEAFF. As DNA, the CDR3 is TGTGCCAGCACCCTGGGACGGACTGAAGCTTTCTTT.

This chain connects TRBV5-1 to TRBJ2-5; 12 nucleotides line up with TRBD1. CDR1 and CDR2 (germline): SGHRS, YFSETQ. The CDR3 runs to 17 residues. The trim removed 1 base at V and 4 bases at J, leaving 8 bases unmatched. DNA for the CDR3: TGCGCCAGCAGCTTGATGGGACAGGGGGCGAGGGGAGAGACCCAGTACTTC. Amino acids: CASSLMGQGARGETQYF.

This clone turned up a few times. This chain links TRBV2 with TRBJ2-5; D gene unclear. The CDR3 totals 11 residues. The germline V gene encodes CDR1 SNHLY and CDR2 FYNNEI. The germline V and J ends were trimmed by 4 bases and 3 bases, with 3 bases remaining between them. CDR3 nucleotides: TGTGCCAGCAGTGGCAAAGAGACCCAGTACTTC. As protein: CASSGKETQYF.

The CDR3 nucleotides are TGCGCCAGCAGCTCGGAACCCCGCCCGGACACCGGGGAGCTGTTTTTT. Translation: CASSSEPRPDTGELFF. The chain has TRBV5-1 and TRBJ2-2, with D uncertain. The CDR3 contains 16 residues. In germline, CDR1 is SGHRS, CDR2 YFSETQ. The V end was cut by 3 bases, the J end by 3 bases, with 15 bases between.

The V gene is TRBV18, the J gene TRBJ1-3, with TRBD1 matching 7 bases. This CDR3 has 15 residues. Trimming cost V 2 bases and J 2 bases; bases outside gene matches: 3. Looked up from germline, CDR1 is KGHSH and CDR2 is LQKENI. The CDR3 sequence: CASSPTGTAGNTIYF. The CDR3 nucleotides are TGTGCCAGCTCACCAACCGGGACAGCTGGAAACACCATATATTTT.

The rearrangement joins TRBV18 to TRBJ1-1; 12 nucleotides agree with TRBD1. There are 15 residues in the CDR3. Germline CDR1 is KGHSH and CDR2 is LQKENI. The V segment lost 6 bases and the J segment 4 bases; nucleotides outside the gene matches: 6. As DNA, the CDR3 is TGTGCCAGCTCTTTCGGGACAGGGGGCACCACTGAAGCTTTCTTT. Translated: CASSFGTGGTTEAFF.

This sequence joins TRBV5-1 and TRBJ2-1; 10 nucleotides agree with TRBD2. Germline V CDR1 and CDR2: SGHRS, YFSETQ. The CDR3 is 15 residues long. Trimming cost V 0 bases and J 6 bases; bases outside gene matches: 3. CDR3 nucleotides: TGCGCCAGCAGCTTGGATCTAGCGGGGGTCAATGAGCAGTTCTTC. This codes for CASSLDLAGVNEQFF. The variable domain in full, completed from reference TRBV5-1 and TRBJ2-1, reads KAGVTQTPRYLIKTRGQQVTLSCSPISGHRSVSWYQQTPGQGLQFLFEYFSETQRNKGNFPGRFSGRQFSNSRSEMNVSTLELGDSALYLCASSLDLAGVNEQFFGPGTRLTVL.

This chain joins TRBV18 and TRBJ1-2, with D unresolved. Germline V gives CDR1 KGHSH, CDR2 LQKENI. Trimming left V 2 bases short and J 5 bases short, with 15 bases between. CDR3 length: 15 amino acids. CDR3 sequence (DNA): TGTGCCAGCTCACCATCGGCAGACGGAACTTATGGCTACACCTTC. This gives the protein CASSPSADGTYGYTF. The full variable domain, completed using reference TRBV18 and TRBJ1-2, is NAGVMQNPRHLVRRRGQEARLRCSPMKGHSHVYWYRQLPEEGLKFMVYLQKENIIDESGMPKERFSAEFPKEGPSILRIQQVVRGDSAAYFCASSPSADGTYGYTFGSGTRLTVV.

The genes are TRBV12-5 and TRBJ1-1; D unresolved. V was pared by 6 bases and J by 6 bases, with 14 bases between. Germline CDR1 reads LGHNT; CDR2 reads FRNRAP. The length of the CDR3 is 13 residues. CDR3 bases: TGTGCTAGTGGACGAGTATTTGGGGCTGAAGCTTTCTTT. This sequence encodes CASGRVFGAEAFF.

The J gene is TRBJ2-4, the V gene TRBV14; 11 nucleotides line up with TRBD2. Germline V gene lookup returns CDR1 SGHDN and CDR2 FVKESK. This CDR3 comprises 18 residues. V shed 1 base, J shed 2 bases, and the junction held 7 bases outside the gene matches. This CDR3 reads CASSQGVRLAGSKNIQYF. CDR3 DNA: TGTGCCAGCAGCCAAGGGGTAAGACTAGCGGGATCCAAAAACATTCAGTACTTC.

The chain couples TRBV9 to TRBJ2-7; 7 bases are shared with TRBD2. The CDR3 loop spans 15 amino acids. V trimming: 4 bases; J trimming: 0 bases; junction bases outside the gene matches: 7. Looked up from germline, CDR1 is SGDLS and CDR2 is YYNGEE. The CDR3 DNA follows: TGTGCCAGCAGCCCTCGGGGGGATTCCTCCTACGAGCAGTACTTC. Its protein product is CASSPRGDSSYEQYF.

V and J are TRBV29-1 and TRBJ2-5; TRBD1 is a possible D gene (6 bases). Germline V lookup: CDR1 SQVTM, CDR2 ANQGSEA. The CDR3 is 15 residues long. The V gene lost 5 bases and the J gene lost 4 bases, with 20 bases spanning the gap. DNA of the CDR3: TGCAGCGTTATGTACGACCCCCGCAGGGGAGAGACCCAGTACTTC. Protein: CSVMYDPRRGETQYF.

The chain employs TRBV10-3 and TRBJ1-3; 7 bases line up with TRBD1. This CDR3 is built from 15 residues. CDR1 ENHRY and CDR2 SYGVKD come from the germline V gene. Losses at the gene ends were 4 bases for V and 3 bases for J; bases not matched to a gene: 6. In DNA form, the CDR3 reads TGTGCCATCAGTGGTCAGGGGGGAAGTGGAAACACCATATATTTT. Translation: CAISGQGGSGNTIYF.

The rearrangement uses TRBV14 and TRBJ1-2; D not resolved. V was trimmed by 3 bases and J by 4 bases, leaving 6 bases between them. This CDR3 is 12 amino acids long. Germline values: CDR1 SGHDN, CDR2 FVKESK. The CDR3 coding sequence is TGTGCCAGCAGCCACGGAACCTATGGCTACACCTTC. This sequence encodes CASSHGTYGYTF.

This clone was observed once. The CDR3 protein is CASDQRGRTDTQYF. CDR3 sequence (DNA): TGTGCCAGCGATCAGCGGGGGCGCACAGATACGCAGTATTTT. The chain combines TRBV2 with TRBJ2-3; 8 positions match TRBD2. CDR1 and CDR2 from the germline V gene are SNHLY and FYNNEI. CDR3 size: 14 residues. V gave up 8 bases and J gave up 1 base; unmatched junction bases: 5.

The chain has TRBV30 and TRBJ2-2, with a possible D match to TRBD1 (5 bases). Germline values: CDR1 GTSNPN, CDR2 SVGIG (reference sequence). CDR3 length: 16 amino acids. V gave up 1 base and J gave up 4 bases, with 16 bases separating them. This CDR3 is CAWSDRGQVVTGELFF. In DNA form, the CDR3 reads TGTGCCTGGAGTGATAGGGGTCAGGTTGTCACCGGGGAGCTGTTTTTT.

The chain couples TRBV9 to TRBJ2-1; 9 nucleotides match TRBD1. Germline V gene sequence: CDR1 SGDLS, CDR2 YYNGEE. The V and J ends lost 4 bases and 8 bases, in that order; junction bases with no gene match: 10. This CDR3 has 15 amino acids. In nucleotides, the CDR3 is TGTGCCAGCAGCCCCCGACAGGGGGAGATCCATGAGCAGTTCTTC. Amino acids: CASSPRQGEIHEQFF.

This chain joins TRBV7-9 and TRBJ1-2; D ambiguous. This CDR3 is built from 14 residues. Trimming took 1 base from V and 5 from J, leaving 11 bases between them. Germline V gene sequence: CDR1 SEHNR, CDR2 FQNEAQ (reference sequence). CDR3 protein: CASSLEGHLYGYTF. In DNA, the CDR3 is TGTGCCAGCAGCTTAGAAGGTCACCTATATGGCTACACCTTC.